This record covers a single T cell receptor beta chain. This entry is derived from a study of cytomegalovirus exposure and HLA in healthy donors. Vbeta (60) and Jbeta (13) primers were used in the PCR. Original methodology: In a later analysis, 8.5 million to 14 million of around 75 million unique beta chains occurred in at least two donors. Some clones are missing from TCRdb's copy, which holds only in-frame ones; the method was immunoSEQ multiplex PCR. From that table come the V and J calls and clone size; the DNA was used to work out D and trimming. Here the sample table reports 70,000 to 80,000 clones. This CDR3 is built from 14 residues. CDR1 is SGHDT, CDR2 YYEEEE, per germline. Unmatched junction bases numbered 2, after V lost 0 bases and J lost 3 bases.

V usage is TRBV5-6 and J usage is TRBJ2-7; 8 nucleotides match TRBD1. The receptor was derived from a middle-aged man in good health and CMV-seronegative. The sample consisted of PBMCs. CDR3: CASSLEGTGYEQYF. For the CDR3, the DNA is TGTGCCAGCAGCTTGGAAGGGACAGGCTACGAGCAGTACTTC.